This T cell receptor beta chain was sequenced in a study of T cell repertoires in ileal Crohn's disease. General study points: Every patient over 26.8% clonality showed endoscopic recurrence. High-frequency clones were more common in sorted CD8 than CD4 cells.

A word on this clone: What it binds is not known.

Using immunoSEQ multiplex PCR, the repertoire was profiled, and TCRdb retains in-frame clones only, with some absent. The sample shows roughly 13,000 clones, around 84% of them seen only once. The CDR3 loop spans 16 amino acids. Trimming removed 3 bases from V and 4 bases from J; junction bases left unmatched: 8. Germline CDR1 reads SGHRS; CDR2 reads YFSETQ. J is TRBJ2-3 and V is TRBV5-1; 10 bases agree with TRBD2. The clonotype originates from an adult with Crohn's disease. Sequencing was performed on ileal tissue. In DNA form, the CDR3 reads TGCGCCAGCAGCTCGTTAGCGGGGGGCGACGCAGATACGCAGTATTTT. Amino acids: CASSSLAGGDADTQYF.